The subject of this entry is one T cell receptor (beta chain). Its target is not known. This sample is part of a study of early T cells in non-severe SARS-CoV-2 infection. Study details: Investigators sequenced bulk RNA drawn from unsorted whole blood, and chains remained unpaired. Study-level findings and limits: Missing private and CD4 specificities, VDJdb matching favored anti-spike CD8 responses.

Researchers attached unique molecular identifiers to individual cDNA molecules. TCRdb re-derived calls from the 5' RACE reads in MiXCR, one entry per CDR3 protein. The sample has roughly 51,000 distinct CDR3 sequences; roughly 9.8% are singletons. The germline gives CDR1 MRHNA, CDR2 SNTAGT. CDR3 size: 13 residues. J was trimmed by 7 bases and V by 0 bases; bases with no gene match: 0. Material: whole blood. This rearrangement joins TRBV6-4 to TRBJ2-1; 7 bases map to TRBD1. This TCR was sampled from an adult who was a healthcare worker with PCR-confirmed SARS-CoV-2 infection or an uninfected control (not recorded which). The CDR3 nucleotides are TGTGCCAGCAGTGACTCGGACAGGAATGAGCAGTTCTTC. Amino acids: CASSDSDRNEQFF.